The sequence of this TCR beta chain was determined in a study of control samples from healthy donors and cancer patients. TCRdb's copy holds only in-frame clones and misses some; the assay was immunoSEQ multiplex PCR. The sample has more than 110,000 clones, 80% to 95% seen once. The CDR3 runs to 13 residues. The ends were cut back, 1 base at V and 1 base at J, with 5 bases in the middle. CDR1 and CDR2 (germline): SGHDT, YYEEEE. Specimen: blood. This sequence was found in a young man in good health. The J gene is TRBJ2-5, the V gene TRBV5-6; D is ambiguous. The CDR3 nucleotides are TGTGCCAGCAGCTTGTTGGGCCAAGAGACCCAGTACTTC. Its translation: CASSLLGQETQYF.